The sequence of this TCR beta chain was determined in a study of cytomegalovirus exposure and HLA in healthy donors. In the study overall: As released early, the data held roughly 85 million unique TCRs from HLA-typed donors. Study-level results: More clonal expansion characterized HLA-associated TCR beta chains than equally common others in a later analysis.

CDR1 is WSHSY, CDR2 SAAADI, per germline. V lost 7 bases, J lost 1 base, and 19 bases lay in between. The CDR3 contains 16 residues. Researchers ran the PCR with 60 Vbeta and 13 Jbeta primers. The protocol was immunoSEQ multiplex PCR, while the TCRdb copy is restricted to in-frame clones and leaves out a portion. The table includes 150,000 to 200,000 clones, 82% detected once. On this clone: Its target is not known.

The origin of this receptor is a woman between 18 and 29 years old in good health and CMV-seronegative. The sequenced sample was PBMCs. This chain joins TRBV10-2 and TRBJ2-5, with D possibly being TRBD2 (6 bases). For the CDR3, the DNA is TGCGCCAGCAATGTCGACCTTAGCGGAGCCCAAGAGACCCAGTACTTC. This translates into CASNVDLSGAQETQYF.